These 22 T cell receptor beta chains came from one sample sequenced in a study of T cells after yellow fever vaccination. Using its own MiXCR run on the 5' RACE reads, TCRdb lists one record per CDR3 protein. The profile shows about 340,000 distinct CDR3 sequences, approximately 12% of them singletons. The sequencing here drew on CD4+ T cells sorted from PBMCs, taken 15 days after the yellow fever booster vaccination. Receptors originate from a man aged 18 to 30 who received the YFV17D yellow fever vaccine.

This sequence joins TRBV21-1 and TRBJ2-3; no DNA check was done on the table's D call, TRBD2. TRBV21-1 is annotated as a pseudogene. This CDR3 has 15 amino acids. Here the CDR3 DNA reads TGTGCCAGCAGCCGCGGGACTCTCGACTTAGATACGCAGTATTTT. Its protein is CASSRGTLDLDTQYF.

Ten or more counts support this clonotype. This chain joins TRBV6-5 and TRBJ1-5, with a possible D match to TRBD1 (5 bases). Trimming shortened V by 0 bases and J by 6 bases, and 9 bases separated the two germline ends. Germline V gene sequence: CDR1 MNHEY, CDR2 SVGAGI. The CDR3 length is 14 residues. CDR3 nucleotides: TGTGCCAGCAGTTACTCGGGGGGTGGTCAGCCCCAGCATTTT. As protein: CASSYSGGGQPQHF.

The V gene is TRBV4-1, the J gene TRBJ1-5, with D possibly TRBD1 on 5 matching bases. CDR1 and CDR2 (germline): MGHRA, YSYEKL. V lost 1 base to trimming and J lost 0 bases, with 16 bases between them. CDR3 length equals 18 residues. The CDR3 nucleotides are TGCGCCAGCAGCCAAGTGGTGACAGCCGCCGTTAGCAATCAGCCCCAGCATTTT. Translating it yields CASSQVVTAAVSNQPQHF.

This clonotype was seen more than once but under ten times. V gene TRBV18 combines with J gene TRBJ2-3; 9 nucleotides match TRBD2. The CDR3 sequence is 15 residues long. Germline V lookup: CDR1 KGHSH, CDR2 LQKENI. The V segment lost 3 bases and the J segment 3 bases; nucleotides outside the gene matches: 4. CDR3: CASSPLSGGTDTQYF. In DNA, the CDR3 is TGTGCCAGCTCACCGCTCAGCGGGGGGACAGATACGCAGTATTTT.

The genes are TRBV14 and TRBJ2-7, with TRBD1 identical over 7 bases. Germline CDR1 reads SGHDN; CDR2 reads FVKESK. The CDR3 runs 13 residues. The J segment lost 6 bases and the V segment lost 0 bases, leaving 2 bases of the junction unmatched. The CDR3 sequence is CASSQERQGEQYF. CDR3 DNA sequence: TGTGCCAGCAGCCAAGAGCGACAGGGCGAGCAGTACTTC.

This chain links TRBV20-1 with TRBJ2-3; 8 bases agree with TRBD2. Trimming at V came to 3 bases and at J to 2 bases, leaving 10 bases not matched to a gene. This CDR3 has 16 residues. CDR1 and CDR2 from the germline V gene are DFQATT and SNEGSKA (reference sequence). The CDR3 DNA sequence: TGCAGTGCTAGTGTATGGGCGGGGGGAATCACAGATACGCAGTATTTT. This codes for CSASVWAGGITDTQYF.

This clonotype was seen a handful of times. The rearrangement joins TRBV4-1 to TRBJ1-5; 9 positions match TRBD1. The CDR3 consists of 17 residues. Germline V gene data show CDR1 as MGHRA and CDR2 as YSYEKL. Germline trimming cut 5 bases from V and 1 base from J; bases unmatched to any gene: 9. The CDR3 protein is CASSTNRGRRSNQPQHF. The CDR3 DNA is TGCGCCAGCAGCACCAACAGGGGGCGGAGGAGCAATCAGCCCCAGCATTTT.

For this clonotype: One end of the junction is discordant with germline, which a read error may explain. V usage is TRBV7-8 and J usage is TRBJ2-1, with 9 bases lining up with TRBD1. The CDR3 contains 13 residues. Germline V CDR1 and CDR2: SGHVS, FQNEAQ. The CDR3 here is CASRQDRGVSEIF. CDR3 nucleotides: TGTGCCAGCAGACAAGACAGGGGGGTCTCCGAAATCTTC.

This clonotype has ten or more counts. The chain links TRBV7-2 to TRBJ2-1; no clear D. The CDR3 loop spans 15 amino acids. The V end was cut by 1 base, the J end by 6 bases, with 13 bases between. Germline CDR1 reads SGHTA; CDR2 reads FQGNSA. The CDR3 DNA reads TGTGCCAGCAGCTTAGATAATAGGTCGGGCAATGAGCAGTTCTTC. It encodes CASSLDNRSGNEQFF.

This chain links TRBV7-2 with TRBJ2-1; D call uncertain. The CDR3 contains 15 residues. CDR1 and CDR2 (germline): SGHTA, FQGNSA. V lost 2 bases, J lost 8 bases, and 16 bases lay in between. This chain's CDR3 is CASSLYLLKGDEQFF. The CDR3 region has the DNA TGTGCCAGCAGCTTATATTTACTTAAAGGCGATGAGCAGTTCTTC.

There are a few counts of this clonotype. The chain employs TRBV6-6 and TRBJ2-3; D is tentatively TRBD1 or TRBD2 (6 bases each). Per the germline V gene, CDR1 is MNHNY and CDR2 is SVGAGI (reference sequence). The CDR3 covers 13 residues. V was trimmed by 6 bases and J by 4 bases, leaving 11 bases between them. This CDR3 is CASRPGAADTQYF. The CDR3 DNA sequence: TGTGCCAGCAGACCGGGGGCCGCAGATACGCAGTATTTT.

This clonotype was observed at least ten times. V and J are TRBV6-6 and TRBJ2-3; D not certain. CDR1 MNHNY and CDR2 SVGAGI come from the germline V gene (reference sequence). Trimming cost V 5 bases and J 2 bases, with 5 bases left between them. The CDR3 runs 12 residues. The CDR3: CASSPTTDTQYF. CDR3 DNA: TGTGCCAGCAGTCCGACCACAGATACGCAGTATTTT.

This clonotype has just a few counts. The gene calls are TRBV18 and TRBJ2-7; 10 nucleotides match TRBD1. CDR1 is KGHSH, CDR2 LQKENI, per germline. The CDR3 is 17 residues long. Trimming took 2 bases from V and 4 from J; bases not matched to a gene: 11. CDR3 sequence reads: CASSPRNPGQGSYEQYF. The CDR3 region has the DNA TGTGCCAGCTCACCAAGAAACCCGGGACAGGGGTCTTACGAGCAGTACTTC.

The chain uses TRBV25-1 and TRBJ2-5; D may correspond to TRBD1 or TRBD2 (5 bases each). V was shortened by 11 bases and J by 5 bases, with 18 bases between the two germline ends. Germline V gene lookup returns CDR1 MGHDK and CDR2 SYGVNS. This CDR3 region has 13 residues. The CDR3 protein is CASTGWGLETQYF. CDR3 DNA: TGTGCCTCAACGGGATGGGGGTTGGAGACCCAGTACTTC.

This chain uses TRBV4-3 with TRBJ2-3; D might be TRBD2 (5 bases). The CDR3 is made up of 16 amino acids. CDR1 and CDR2 from the germline V gene are LGHNA and YSLEER. V was cut by 0 bases and J by 0 bases, with 10 bases left in between. CDR3 loop: CASSQDPRTSTDTQYF. The CDR3 DNA sequence: TGCGCCAGCAGCCAAGATCCGCGGACTAGCACAGATACGCAGTATTTT.

This chain uses TRBV6-6 with TRBJ1-2; no reliable D call. The germline V gene has CDR1 MNHNY and CDR2 SVGAGI (reference sequence). V gave up 6 bases and J gave up 6 bases, with 17 bases separating them. The CDR3 contains 14 residues. The CDR3 protein is CASSRSREENGYTF. The CDR3 DNA follows: TGTGCCAGCAGCAGGTCTCGGGAAGAAAATGGCTACACCTTC.

The chain joins TRBV27 to TRBJ1-4; no firm D call. Trimming shortened V by 3 bases and J by 5 bases, and 13 bases separated the two germline ends. The CDR3 covers 15 residues. Looked up from germline, CDR1 is MNHEY and CDR2 is SMNVEV (reference sequence). The CDR3 reads CASSFTALQNEKLFF. Written as DNA, the CDR3 is TGTGCCAGCAGTTTTACCGCCCTTCAGAATGAAAAACTGTTTTTT.

V and J are TRBV20-1 and TRBJ2-5; 13 nucleotides match TRBD2. V was clipped by 5 bases and J by 5 bases; unmatched bases: 11. The CDR3 has 16 amino acids. Germline V lookup: CDR1 DFQATT, CDR2 SNEGSKA (reference sequence). The CDR3 reads CSARRRGLAGPETQYF. CDR3 bases: TGCAGTGCTCGAAGGCGGGGACTAGCGGGGCCTGAGACCCAGTACTTC.

The gene calls are TRBV19 and TRBJ2-2; D is perhaps TRBD1 (6 bases). CDR1 and CDR2 (germline): LNHDA, SQIVND (reference sequence). This CDR3 comprises 13 residues. CDR3 amino acids: CAAYSGDTGELFF. The CDR3 DNA follows: TGTGCAGCGTACTCAGGGGACACCGGGGAGCTGTTTTTT.

This clonotype appeared a few times. V and J are TRBV15 and TRBJ2-7, with D possibly being TRBD2 (6 bases). This CDR3 region has 14 residues. CDR1 and CDR2 (germline): LNHNV, YYDKDF (reference sequence). The V gene lost 5 bases and the J gene lost 2 bases, with 13 bases spanning the gap. CDR3 in amino acids: CATSAGTSPYEQYV. CDR3 coding DNA: TGTGCCACCAGCGCTGGGACTTCCCCCTACGAGCAGTACGTC.

This clonotype was counted at least ten times. This chain joins TRBV27 and TRBJ2-3, with TRBD1 matching 7 bases. The V gene end was trimmed by 6 bases and the J gene end by 2 bases; junction bases not matched to a gene: 14. Per the germline V gene, CDR1 is MNHEY and CDR2 is SMNVEV (reference sequence). The CDR3 is 17 amino acids. The CDR3 protein is CASSTPTGRPNTDTQYF. Here the CDR3 DNA reads TGTGCCAGCAGCACCCCGACAGGGCGCCCTAACACAGATACGCAGTATTTT.

This clonotype was detected many times. The gene calls are TRBV5-5 and TRBJ2-7; tentative D call: TRBD1 (5 bases). Germline V lookup: CDR1 SGHKS, CDR2 YYEKEE (reference sequence). This CDR3 has 15 amino acids. V was shortened by 4 bases and J by 3 bases, with 17 bases between the two germline ends. The CDR3: CASSPGPGKDYEQYV. CDR3 DNA: TGTGCCAGCAGCCCTGGGCCAGGGAAAGACTACGAGCAGTACGTC.